The next 14 T cell receptor beta chains were all read from a single sample in a study of response to subunit inactivated influenza vaccine. TCRdb called the RT-PCR reads again in MiXCR, with one record for every CDR3 protein. The table has around 710,000 distinct CDR3 sequences, over 11% seen once. The sample consisted of PBMCs from blood, taken 14 to 15 days before vaccination. The receptors stem from a man aged 45-60 years who received an inactivated influenza vaccine.

This clonotype was observed a handful of times. The chain employs TRBV20-1 and TRBJ2-5; 7 nucleotides match TRBD2. Germline assignment: CDR1 DFQATT and CDR2 SNEGSKA (reference sequence). V shed 6 bases and J 3 bases; nucleotides not matched to a gene: 7. This CDR3 contains 13 residues. CDR3 sequence (DNA): TGCAGTGCGGGGAGAAGCGGGAAAGAGACCCAGTACTTC. Translating it yields CSAGRSGKETQYF.

This clonotype was counted a few times. V usage is TRBV14 and J usage is TRBJ2-7; D is possibly TRBD1 or TRBD2 (5 bases each). Germline values: CDR1 SGHDN, CDR2 FVKESK. The length of the CDR3 is 15 residues. Trimming shortened V by 5 bases and J by 2 bases, and 16 bases separated the two germline ends. Here the CDR3 DNA reads TGTGCCAGCAGCTCCTACCGGGACCGCGCCTACGAGCAGTACTTC. It specifies CASSSYRDRAYEQYF.

The CDR3 reads CSAPRGVGNQPQHF. For the CDR3, the DNA is TGCAGTGCGCCCCGGGGAGTTGGCAATCAGCCCCAGCATTTT. The rearrangement uses TRBV20-1 and TRBJ1-5, with D uncertain. The CDR3 loop spans 14 amino acids. The V gene lost 6 bases and the J gene lost 2 bases, with 14 bases spanning the gap. Germline CDR1 is DFQATT and CDR2 is SNEGSKA (reference sequence).

This clonotype was seen only a few times. This rearrangement joins TRBV27 to TRBJ1-1, with 7 positions matching TRBD1. The germline gives CDR1 MNHEY, CDR2 SMNVEV (reference sequence). This CDR3 has 13 amino acids. V gave up 3 bases and J gave up 7 bases; unmatched junction bases: 5. This CDR3 reads CASSFRGPGEAFF. The CDR3 bases are TGTGCCAGCAGTTTTAGGGGGCCGGGTGAAGCTTTCTTT.

The J gene is TRBJ2-7, the V gene TRBV6-1, with 7 bases identical to TRBD1. J gave up 4 bases and V 4 bases, and 7 bases lay outside the gene matches. The CDR3 extends over 14 amino acids. From germline, CDR1 is MNHNS and CDR2 SASEGT. The CDR3 DNA sequence: TGTGCCAGCAGTGGCACAGGGGAAGTATACGAGCAGTACTTC. This codes for CASSGTGEVYEQYF.

This chain joins TRBV7-2 and TRBJ2-7; 7 bases line up with TRBD2. The CDR3 totals 15 residues. The V gene end was trimmed by 6 bases and the J gene end by 2 bases; junction bases not matched to a gene: 10. Germline V CDR1 and CDR2: SGHTA, FQGNSA. The CDR3 region is CASSPRGVGAYEQYF. In nucleotides, the CDR3 is TGTGCCAGCAGTCCCCGGGGGGTGGGAGCCTACGAGCAGTACTTC.

The chain has TRBV7-6 and TRBJ2-1, with 7 bases lining up with TRBD1. Trimming removed 5 bases from V and 3 bases from J; junction bases left unmatched: 7. From germline, CDR1 is SGHVS and CDR2 FNYEAQ. This CDR3 region has 15 residues. This CDR3 is CASSPGTANYNEQFF. CDR3 DNA sequence: TGTGCCAGCAGCCCCGGGACAGCTAACTACAATGAGCAGTTCTTC. Full variable domain (outside the CDR3, taken from reference TRBV7-6 and TRBJ2-1): GAGVSQSPRYKVTKRGQDVALRCDPISGHVSLYWYRQALGQGPEFLTYFNYEAQQDKSGLPNDRFSAERPEGSISTLTIQRTEQRDSAMYRCASSPGTANYNEQFFGPGTRLTVL.

The V call is TRBV20-1, the J call TRBJ2-1; weak D call: TRBD2 (6 bases). V was shortened by 3 bases and J by 2 bases, with 11 bases between the two germline ends. Per the germline V gene, CDR1 is DFQATT and CDR2 is SNEGSKA (reference sequence). The CDR3 is made up of 14 amino acids. DNA of the CDR3: TGCAGTGCTAGTAGCATAGCGGCCTACAATGAGCAGTTCTTC. Translation: CSASSIAAYNEQFF.

This clonotype was observed a few times. The rearrangement uses TRBV28 and TRBJ2-2, with D possibly matching TRBD1 (6 bases). CDR1 and CDR2 (germline): MDHEN, SYDVKM. V shed 5 bases and J shed 2 bases, with 12 bases lying between them. The CDR3 extends over 15 amino acids. CDR3 amino acids: CASSLNRDNTGELFF. The CDR3 coding sequence is TGTGCCAGCAGTCTAAACAGGGATAACACCGGGGAGCTGTTTTTT.

The J gene is TRBJ2-5, the V gene TRBV9, with TRBD2 identical over 10 bases. V gave up 0 bases and J gave up 3 bases; unmatched junction bases: 5. Germline V lookup: CDR1 SGDLS, CDR2 YYNGEE. The CDR3 is 16 amino acids. CDR3: CASSVAGGLAEETQYF. CDR3 nucleotides: TGTGCCAGCAGCGTAGCTGGAGGACTAGCGGAAGAGACCCAGTACTTC.

This chain connects TRBV20-1 to TRBJ2-2; D is unclear. Trimming removed 6 bases from V and 6 bases from J, with 14 bases in between. The CDR3 runs 13 residues. In germline, CDR1 is DFQATT, CDR2 SNEGSKA (reference sequence). The CDR3 DNA reads TGCAGTGCCCCGCGTACATCCTCCGGGGAGCTGTTTTTT. Residues: CSAPRTSSGELFF.

The genes are TRBV5-5 and TRBJ2-6; D is perhaps TRBD2 (5 bases). The CDR3 has 15 residues. Germline V lookup: CDR1 SGHKS, CDR2 YYEKEE (reference sequence). Trimming shortened V by 1 base and J by 2 bases, and 7 bases separated the two germline ends. CDR3 in DNA: TGTGCCAGCAGCTTGTTGCGGGCTGGGGCCAACGTCCTGACTTTC. Translated, it gives CASSLLRAGANVLTF.

This clonotype was observed many times. The chain couples TRBV5-1 to TRBJ1-2, with D unresolved. The CDR3 has 16 amino acids. Germline V lookup: CDR1 SGHRS, CDR2 YFSETQ. Trimming took 4 bases from V and 4 from J, leaving 20 bases between them. CDR3 amino acids: CASSPGGPQYLYGYTF. CDR3 bases: TGCGCCAGCAGCCCCGGCGGACCGCAATACCTCTATGGCTACACCTTC.

Only a few counts were recorded for this clonotype. This chain links TRBV6-2 or TRBV6-3 with TRBJ1-6; perhaps TRBD1 as D (6 bases). The CDR3 has 15 amino acids. Germline V gives CDR1 MNHEY, CDR2 SVGEGT. V shed 0 bases and J shed 10 bases, with 13 bases lying between them. The CDR3 spells CASSYSSQGWSPLHF. CDR3 coding DNA: TGTGCCAGCAGTTACTCGAGCCAGGGGTGGTCACCCCTCCACTTT.